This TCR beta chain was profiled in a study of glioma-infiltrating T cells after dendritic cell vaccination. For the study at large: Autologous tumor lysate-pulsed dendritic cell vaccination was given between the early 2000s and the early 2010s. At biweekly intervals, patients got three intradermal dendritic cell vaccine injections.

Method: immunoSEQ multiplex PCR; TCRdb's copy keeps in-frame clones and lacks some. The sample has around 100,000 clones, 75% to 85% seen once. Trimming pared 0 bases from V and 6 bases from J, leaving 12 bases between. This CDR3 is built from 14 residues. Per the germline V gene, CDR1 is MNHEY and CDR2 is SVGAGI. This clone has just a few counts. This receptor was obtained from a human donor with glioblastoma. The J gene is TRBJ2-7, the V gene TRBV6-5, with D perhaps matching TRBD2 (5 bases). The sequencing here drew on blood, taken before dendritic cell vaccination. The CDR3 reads CASSYSPLEGEQYF. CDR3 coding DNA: TGTGCCAGCAGTTACTCACCTCTAGAGGGCGAGCAGTACTTC.